This T cell receptor beta chain was recovered during a study of OX40 agonist ivuxolimab in advanced cancers. General observations from the study: CD8+ T cells (on average) carried more expanded clones than CD4+ T cells.

This clone was picked up a small number of times. No antigen is known for it. Any history of autoimmune disease or systemic immunosuppression disqualified patients. The CDR3 totals 13 residues. The germline V and J ends were trimmed by 5 bases and 7 bases, with 15 bases remaining between them. From germline, CDR1 is SGDLS and CDR2 YYNGEE. Here immunoSEQ multiplex PCR was the method, and the copy in TCRdb shows in-frame clones only, minus some. The sample contains some 50,000 clones, 70% to 90% of which appear only once. The chain has TRBV9 and TRBJ1-2, with D perhaps matching TRBD1 (6 bases). This receptor was taken from an adult with an advanced solid tumor such as melanoma, head and neck, liver or kidney cancer. Specimen: CD4+ or CD8+ T cells sorted from blood, collected in a trial of the OX40 agonist ivuxolimab. The CDR3 region has the DNA TGTGCCAGCAGGTCACAGGGACGAAGTGGCTACACCTTC. Its protein product is CASRSQGRSGYTF.